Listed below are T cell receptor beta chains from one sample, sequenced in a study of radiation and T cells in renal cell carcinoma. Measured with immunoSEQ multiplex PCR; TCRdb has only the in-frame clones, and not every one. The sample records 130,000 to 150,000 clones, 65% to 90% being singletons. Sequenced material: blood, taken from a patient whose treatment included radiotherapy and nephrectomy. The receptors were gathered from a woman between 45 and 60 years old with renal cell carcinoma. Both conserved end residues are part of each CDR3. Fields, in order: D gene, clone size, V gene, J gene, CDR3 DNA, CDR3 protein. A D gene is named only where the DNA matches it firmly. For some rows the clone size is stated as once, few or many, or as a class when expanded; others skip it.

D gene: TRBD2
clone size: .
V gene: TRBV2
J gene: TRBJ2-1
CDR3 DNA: TGTGCCAGCAGTGAAAGGTTGGCGGGAGACAATGAGCAGTTCTTC
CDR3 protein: CASSERLAGDNEQFF

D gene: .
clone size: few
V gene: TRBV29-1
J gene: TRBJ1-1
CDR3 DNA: TGCAGCGCCCGAGCCTTCATGAACACTGAAGCTTTCTTT
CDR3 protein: CSARAFMNTEAFF

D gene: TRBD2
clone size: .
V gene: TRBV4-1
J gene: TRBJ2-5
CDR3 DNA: TGCGCCAGCAGCCAACGAACTAGCGGGGGACCGTACCAAGAGACCCAGTACTTC
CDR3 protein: CASSQRTSGGPYQETQYF

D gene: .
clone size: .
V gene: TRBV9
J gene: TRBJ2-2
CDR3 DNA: TGTGCCAGCAGCAGGGTCCCGACCGGGGAGCTGTTTTTT
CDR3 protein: CASSRVPTGELFF

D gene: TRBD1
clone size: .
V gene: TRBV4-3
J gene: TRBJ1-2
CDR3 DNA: TGCGCCAGCAGCCAAGATCTGGACAGGGAGGTAGGCGGCTACACCTTC
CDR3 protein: CASSQDLDREVGGYTF

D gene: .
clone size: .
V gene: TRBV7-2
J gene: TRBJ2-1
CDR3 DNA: TGTGCCAGCAGCCCCGCAGGGATTCCAGGCAATGAGCAGTTCTTC
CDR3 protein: CASSPAGIPGNEQFF

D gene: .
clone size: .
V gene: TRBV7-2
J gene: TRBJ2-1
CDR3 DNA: TGTGCCAGCAGCTCGGACTCCTCCTACAATGAGCAGTTCTTC
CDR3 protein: CASSSDSSYNEQFF

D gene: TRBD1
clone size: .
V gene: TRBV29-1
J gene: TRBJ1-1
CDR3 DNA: TGCAGCGCTTGTCGCGACAGGGATTTAGTTGAAGCTTTCTTT
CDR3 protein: CSACRDRDLVEAFF

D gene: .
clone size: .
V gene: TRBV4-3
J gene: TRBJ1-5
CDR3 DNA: TGCGCCAGCAGCCAAGCGGCAGGGGCCCTCCCAAAGCCCCAGCATTTT
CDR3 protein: CASSQAAGALPKPQHF

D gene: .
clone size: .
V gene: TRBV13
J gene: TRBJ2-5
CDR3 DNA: TGTGCCAGCAGCTTGGCCGGGGACAGCGGGGAGACCCAGTACTTC
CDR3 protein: CASSLAGDSGETQYF

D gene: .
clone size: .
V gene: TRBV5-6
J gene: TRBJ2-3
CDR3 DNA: TGTGCCAGCAGTTACTCGGGGGACACAGATACGCAGTATTTT
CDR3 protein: CASSYSGDTDTQYF

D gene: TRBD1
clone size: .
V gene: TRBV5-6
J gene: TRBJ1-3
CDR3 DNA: TGTGCCAGCAGCGATTCCGGGACAGCAGGCTCTGGAAACACCATATATTTT
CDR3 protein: CASSDSGTAGSGNTIYF

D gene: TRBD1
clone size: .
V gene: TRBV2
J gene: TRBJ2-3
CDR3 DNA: TGTGCCAGCAGTGACCGGGACAGGGTCGCAGATACGCAGTATTTT
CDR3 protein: CASSDRDRVADTQYF

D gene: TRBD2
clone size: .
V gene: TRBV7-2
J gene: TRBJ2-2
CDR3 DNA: TGTGCCAGCAGCTTAATAAGCGGGAGGGCCGGAGAAACCGGGGAGCTGTTTTTT
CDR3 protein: CASSLISGRAGETGELFF

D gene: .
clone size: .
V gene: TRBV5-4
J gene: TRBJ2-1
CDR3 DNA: TGTGCCAGCAGCCCCTCCTACAATGAGCAGTTCTTC
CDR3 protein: CASSPSYNEQFF

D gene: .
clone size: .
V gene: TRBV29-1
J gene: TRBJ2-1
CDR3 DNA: TGCAGCGTTTCCCGAGAAGTCGATGAGCAGTTCTTC
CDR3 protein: CSVSREVDEQFF

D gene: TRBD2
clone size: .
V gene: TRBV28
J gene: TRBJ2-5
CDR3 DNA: TGTGCCAGCAGTCTCCCTCTAGCGGGAAAAGAGACCCAGTACTTC
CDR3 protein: CASSLPLAGKETQYF

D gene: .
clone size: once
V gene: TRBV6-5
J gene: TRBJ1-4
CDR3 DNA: TGTGCCAGCAGTTACAGCGGGGGTGAAAAACTGTTTTTT
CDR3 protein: CASSYSGGEKLFF

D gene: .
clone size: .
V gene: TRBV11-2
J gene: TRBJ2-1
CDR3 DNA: TGTGCCAGCAGCTTAGATCCACAGGGCCCACTGGGCAATGAGCAGTTCTTC
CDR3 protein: CASSLDPQGPLGNEQFF

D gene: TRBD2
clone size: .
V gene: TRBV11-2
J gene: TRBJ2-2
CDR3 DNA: TGTGCCAGCAGCTTCGACCTACTAGCGGAAGGGGGGGAGCTGTTTTTT
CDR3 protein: CASSFDLLAEGGELFF

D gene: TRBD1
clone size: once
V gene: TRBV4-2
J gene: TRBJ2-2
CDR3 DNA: TGTGCCAGCAGCCACGGACAGGGGGCGGCCGGGGAGCTGTTTTTT
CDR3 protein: CASSHGQGAAGELFF

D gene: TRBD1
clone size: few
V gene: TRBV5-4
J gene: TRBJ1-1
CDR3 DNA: TGTGCCAGCAGTCGCCGGGACAGGGTAGACTTGAACACTGAAGCTTTCTTT
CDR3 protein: CASSRRDRVDLNTEAFF

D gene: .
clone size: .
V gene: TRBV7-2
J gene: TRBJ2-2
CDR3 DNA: TGTGCCAGCAGCTTGGGCGACAGGTTTGCCGGGGAGCTGTTTTTT
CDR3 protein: CASSLGDRFAGELFF

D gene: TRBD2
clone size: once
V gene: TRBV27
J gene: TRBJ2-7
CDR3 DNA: TGTGCCAGCAGTTTAAGTCTAGCGGGATTCGAGCAGTACTTC
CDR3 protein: CASSLSLAGFEQYF

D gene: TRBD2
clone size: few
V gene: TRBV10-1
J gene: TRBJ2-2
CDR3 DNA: TGCGCCAGCAGTCTCTTAGCGGGAGAGGACACCGGGGAGCTGTTTTTT
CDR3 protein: CASSLLAGEDTGELFF

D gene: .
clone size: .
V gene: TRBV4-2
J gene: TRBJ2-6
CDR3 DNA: TGTGCCAGCAGTCCTTATGCGAACTCTGGGGCCAACGTCCTGACTTTC
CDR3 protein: CASSPYANSGANVLTF

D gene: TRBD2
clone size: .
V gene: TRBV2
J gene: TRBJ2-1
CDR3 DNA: TGTGCCAGCAGCGTGGGAGGAGTTGGGAGGGGTGAGCAGTTCTTC
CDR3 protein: CASSVGGVGRGEQFF

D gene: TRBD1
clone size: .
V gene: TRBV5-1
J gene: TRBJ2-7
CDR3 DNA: TGCGCCAGCAGCTTGGACAGGGGTCACGAGCAGTACTTC
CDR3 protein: CASSLDRGHEQYF

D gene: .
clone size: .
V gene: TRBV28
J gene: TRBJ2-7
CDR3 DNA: TGTGCCAGCAACGGGGTTGGTTACGAGCAGTACTTC
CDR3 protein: CASNGVGYEQYF

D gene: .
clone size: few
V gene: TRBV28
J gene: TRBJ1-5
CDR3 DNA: TGTGCCACCTTAAATACCCATAGCAATCAGCCCCAGCATTTT
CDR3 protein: CATLNTHSNQPQHF

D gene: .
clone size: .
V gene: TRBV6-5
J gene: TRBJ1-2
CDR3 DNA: TGTGCCAGCAGTGGTGAACATTATGGCTACACCTTC
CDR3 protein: CASSGEHYGYTF

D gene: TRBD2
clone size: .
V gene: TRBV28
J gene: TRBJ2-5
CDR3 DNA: TGTGCCAGCAATCCAGCGGGGCTCCAAGAGACCCAGTACTTC
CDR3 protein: CASNPAGLQETQYF

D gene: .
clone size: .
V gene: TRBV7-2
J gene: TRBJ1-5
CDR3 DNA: TGTGCCACAAAAAGAGACAGTAATAGCAATCAGCCCCAGCATTTT
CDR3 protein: CATKRDSNSNQPQHF

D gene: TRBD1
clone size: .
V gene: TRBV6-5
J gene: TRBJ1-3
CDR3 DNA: TGTGCCAGCAGCCTACGGGACAGCTCTGGAAACACCATATATTTT
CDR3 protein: CASSLRDSSGNTIYF

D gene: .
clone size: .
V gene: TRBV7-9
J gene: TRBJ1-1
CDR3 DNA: TGTGCCAGCAGCCAAGTAACGGGAGCTTTCTTT
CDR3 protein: CASSQVTGAFF

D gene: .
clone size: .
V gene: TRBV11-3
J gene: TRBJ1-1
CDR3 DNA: TGTGCCAGCAGTGAGACATCAGGGGAGACTGAAGCTTTCTTT
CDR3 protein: CASSETSGETEAFF

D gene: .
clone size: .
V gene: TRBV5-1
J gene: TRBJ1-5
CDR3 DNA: TGCGCCAGCAGCTTGGGTAGTGATCAGCCCCAGCATTTT
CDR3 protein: CASSLGSDQPQHF

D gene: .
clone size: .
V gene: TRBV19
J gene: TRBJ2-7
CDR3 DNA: TGTGCCAGTAGTATAGCTACGGAGTCCTACGAGCAGTACTTC
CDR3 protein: CASSIATESYEQYF

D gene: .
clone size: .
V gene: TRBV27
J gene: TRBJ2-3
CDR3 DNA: TGTGCCAGCAGGGGTATCGGAGGGAGACCCTCAGATACGCAGTATTTT
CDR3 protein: CASRGIGGRPSDTQYF

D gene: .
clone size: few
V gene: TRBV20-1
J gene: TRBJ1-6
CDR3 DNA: TGCAGTGCTTCGGGACCGCCCCTCCACTTT
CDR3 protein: CSASGPPLHF